This T cell receptor beta chain was retrieved from a study of T cell clonotyping in hematopoietic cell transplantation. Study results and caveats: After transplant, recipient diversity fell while pathologically expanded clonotypes grew through day 180.

To note about this clone: Its target is not known.

The V and J ends lost 4 bases and 6 bases respectively, with 18 bases between them. The CDR3 is 14 amino acids. The V gene's germline CDR1 is GTSNPN and CDR2 SVGIG (reference sequence). The protocol was immunoSEQ multiplex PCR, while the TCRdb copy is restricted to in-frame clones and leaves out a portion. The sample carries 15,000 to 20,000 clones, around 55% recorded once. This receptor was identified in a male patient in his forties or fifties who had an allogeneic stem cell transplant from an unrelated donor, so T cells may come from the graft donor. Some clones in this sample may be carry-over from other donors' samples. V gene TRBV30 combines with J gene TRBJ1-1; D is unclear. Sequencing used PBMCs, obtained 30 days after allogeneic stem cell transplant. The CDR3 sequence is CAWNVGNMGAEAFF. The CDR3 DNA is TGTGCCTGGAACGTAGGGAACATGGGCGCTGAAGCTTTCTTT.